This T cell receptor (beta chain) was profiled in a study of T cells in Graves' hyperthyroidism and ophthalmopathy. Study-level results: A model built on 13 V-J features separated ophthalmopathy from stable hyperthyroidism. Before onset, by a median of around six months, the model predicted ophthalmopathy. Most clonotypes that expanded in the thyroid above 0.001 also showed up in blood.

V lost 0 bases to trimming and J lost 7 bases; unmatched junction nucleotides: 5. This CDR3 region has 15 residues. CDR1 and CDR2 from the germline V gene are LGHNA and YNFKEQ. Clinical symptoms, serum thyroxine and TRAb, thyroid ultrasound and orbital computed tomography were used for the diagnoses. RNA transcripts provided the source from which TCR beta CDR3 regions were amplified. TCR CDR3 regions were first amplified by RT-PCR with HTBI primers. From the multiplex PCR reads, TCRdb called clonotypes with MiXCR, one entry per CDR3 protein. The table lists 660,000 or so distinct CDR3 sequences, 45% of them singletons. This clonotype was seen a few times. Antigen unknown.

Sequencing was carried out using peripheral blood or thyroid tissue (not recorded which). The source of this sequence is an adult man with Graves' disease, either hyperthyroidism or ophthalmopathy (not recorded which). The chain combines TRBV4-2 with TRBJ1-2; 10 positions match TRBD1. CDR3 nucleotides: TGTGCCAGCAGCCAAGAAGGGACAGGGGTTTTTGGCTACACCTTC. Translated: CASSQEGTGVFGYTF.